Shown below are 21 T cell receptor beta chains from a single sample sequenced in a study of blood T cell repertoires in COVID-19. Data came from immunoSEQ multiplex PCR; TCRdb stores just in-frame clones and leaves some out. The sample lists some 150,000 clones, roughly 83% seen once, with 7% to 10% in the top ten. Specimen: PBMCs or T cells enriched from blood (not recorded which). The receptors shown here come from a man aged 45 to 65 who had recovered from COVID-19.

The rearrangement links TRBV7-2 to TRBJ1-4, with no clear D. Trimming stripped 5 bases from V and 4 bases from J, with 14 bases between. The CDR3 totals 15 residues. Germline lookup yields CDR1 SGHTA and CDR2 FQGNSA. The CDR3 DNA reads as TGTGCCAGCAGCGCTGGCGGGGATTTTAATGAAAAACTGTTTTTT. It yields the protein CASSAGGDFNEKLFF.

This rearrangement joins TRBV28 to TRBJ2-3, with 8 bases matching TRBD1. CDR1 and CDR2 (germline): MDHEN, SYDVKM. This CDR3 is built from 15 residues. The V gene end was trimmed by 4 bases and the J gene end by 5 bases; junction bases not matched to a gene: 8. The chain's CDR3 is CASSSDREIGDTQYF. The CDR3 DNA sequence: TGTGCCAGCAGTTCGGACAGGGAAATTGGAGATACGCAGTATTTT.

CDR3 protein: CATSRDTTTNEKLFF. The CDR3 DNA follows: TGTGCCACCAGCAGAGATACAACAACTAATGAAAAACTGTTTTTT. V and J are TRBV15 and TRBJ1-4; the D is unclear. V lost 0 bases and J lost 0, with 5 bases in between. This CDR3 is built from 15 residues. Germline CDR1 reads LNHNV; CDR2 reads YYDKDF (reference sequence).

This clone has a handful of counts. This chain links TRBV6-5 with TRBJ2-7, with D possibly being TRBD1 (6 bases). CDR1 is MNHEY, CDR2 SVGAGI, per germline. The CDR3 runs to 14 residues. V lost 6 bases, J lost 4 bases, and 16 bases lay in between. The DNA for the CDR3 is TGTGCCAGCAGCCACGCCAAGACAGGTTACGAGCAGTACTTC. Residues: CASSHAKTGYEQYF.

The chain has TRBV4-2 and TRBJ2-2, with 9 bases matching TRBD2. The J segment lost 3 bases and the V segment lost 1 base, leaving 6 bases of the junction unmatched. CDR3 size: 17 residues. Germline loops: CDR1 LGHNA, CDR2 YNFKEQ. The CDR3 spells CASSQGGPSGDTGELFF. DNA for the CDR3: TGTGCCAGCAGCCAAGGCGGGCCTAGCGGGGACACCGGGGAGCTGTTTTTT.

The chain has TRBV6-5 and TRBJ2-5, with a tentative D call TRBD2 (5 bases). Trimming removed 6 bases from V and 0 bases from J, with 14 bases in between. The V gene's germline CDR1 is MNHEY and CDR2 SVGAGI. CDR3 length: 15 amino acids. The CDR3 DNA is TGTGCCAGCAGAGTAGCGTTAGGGTACCAAGAGACCCAGTACTTC. Its protein is CASRVALGYQETQYF.

This clone was counted a few times. V is TRBV29-1 and J is TRBJ1-3; the D is unclear. Trimming took 3 bases from V and 7 from J, leaving 10 bases between them. The CDR3 consists of 12 residues. The germline gives CDR1 SQVTM, CDR2 ANQGSEA. The CDR3 sequence: CSVEVTGNTIYF. The DNA for the CDR3 is TGCAGCGTTGAGGTCACGGGGAACACCATATATTTT.

This sequence joins TRBV5-6 and TRBJ2-1; 10 bases fit TRBD2. CDR3 length: 18 residues. The V gene's germline CDR1 is SGHDT and CDR2 YYEEEE. The V and J ends lost 1 base and 4 bases, in that order; junction bases with no gene match: 11. Here the CDR3 reads CASSLSRLAGAIYNEQFF. For the CDR3, the DNA is TGTGCCAGCAGCTTGTCTCGGCTAGCGGGGGCCATATACAATGAGCAGTTCTTC.

The CDR3, as DNA: TGTGCCAGCAGCCAGGGACTAGCGGGGGGCGAGGCCTACGGTGAGACCCAGTACTTC. Translating gives CASSQGLAGGEAYGETQYF. The V gene is TRBV28, the J gene TRBJ2-5, with 15 bases aligning to TRBD2. CDR1 is MDHEN, CDR2 SYDVKM, per germline. J gave up 5 bases and V 6 bases, and 16 bases lay outside the gene matches. The CDR3 has 19 residues.

The CDR3 spells CASSISKTGANVLTF. Here the CDR3 DNA reads TGTGCCAGTAGTATAAGCAAGACTGGGGCCAACGTCCTGACTTTC. The chain carries TRBV19 and TRBJ2-6; D remains ambiguous. The CDR3 consists of 15 residues. The V gene lost 2 bases and the J gene lost 2 bases, with 7 bases spanning the gap. From germline, CDR1 is LNHDA and CDR2 SQIVND (reference sequence).

This clone appeared once. The rearrangement links TRBV3-1 (or the pseudogene TRBV3-2) to TRBJ1-3; tentative D call: TRBD1 (6 bases). Germline V lookup: CDR1 LGHDT, CDR2 YNNKEL (reference sequence). The V end was cut by 0 bases, the J end by 0 bases, with 12 bases between. CDR3 size: 17 residues. The chain's CDR3 is CASSQDARGYSGNTIYF. The CDR3 nucleotides are TGTGCCAGCAGCCAAGACGCCAGGGGTTACTCTGGAAACACCATATATTTT.

There are a few counts of this clone. The chain has TRBV9 and TRBJ1-2, with 9 bases identical to TRBD1. V was clipped by 1 base and J by 0 bases; unmatched bases: 10. The CDR3 is made up of 18 amino acids. Germline values: CDR1 SGDLS, CDR2 YYNGEE. The CDR3 DNA sequence: TGTGCCAGCAGCGTACACCGGGACAGGGCCTTTTCTAACTATGGCTACACCTTC. This encodes CASSVHRDRAFSNYGYTF.

The chain carries TRBV7-2 and TRBJ2-5; D not resolved. Germline lookup yields CDR1 SGHTA and CDR2 FQGNSA. There are 14 residues in the CDR3. The germline V and J ends were trimmed by 2 bases and 2 bases, with 9 bases remaining between them. The CDR3 DNA is TGTGCCAGCAGCTTACGGCGGTCACAAGAGACCCAGTACTTC. Translated, it gives CASSLRRSQETQYF.

J is TRBJ1-1 and V is TRBV19; 10 bases are a match to TRBD1. Losses at the gene ends were 6 bases for V and 0 bases for J; bases not matched to a gene: 7. This CDR3 has 16 amino acids. Germline CDR1 and CDR2: LNHDA and SQIVND (reference sequence). CDR3 protein: CASRWGQGNLNTEAFF. The CDR3 DNA follows: TGTGCCAGTAGGTGGGGACAGGGGAACCTGAACACTGAAGCTTTCTTT.

V usage is TRBV28 and J usage is TRBJ1-2; D is possibly TRBD1 (5 bases). The CDR3 totals 11 residues. Germline loops: CDR1 MDHEN, CDR2 SYDVKM. The V end lost 6 bases, the J end lost 7 bases, and 9 bases lay between the germline ends. The CDR3 DNA reads as TGTGCCAGCAGGGGGCGGCTTGGCTACACCTTC. Encoded protein: CASRGRLGYTF.

V and J are TRBV12-3 or TRBV12-4 and TRBJ1-1; D remains ambiguous. CDR3 length: 13 residues. The V gene lost 6 bases and the J gene lost 4 bases, with 12 bases spanning the gap. CDR3 in DNA: TGTGCCAGCAGCCCCCCACAACGCACTGAAGCTTTCTTT. This codes for CASSPPQRTEAFF.

The rearrangement links TRBV14 to TRBJ1-2; D perhaps matches TRBD1 (6 bases). This CDR3 comprises 16 residues. Between the trimmed V and J ends, which lost 2 bases and 3 bases, there was a span of 16 bases. Germline loops: CDR1 SGHDN, CDR2 FVKESK. In DNA form, the CDR3 reads TGTGCCAGCAGCCAAACCGGTGGAGCAGGGGACTATGGCTACACCTTC. This gives the protein CASSQTGGAGDYGYTF.

J is TRBJ1-2 and V is TRBV19; the D is unclear. The V gene lost 2 bases and the J gene lost 1 base, with 8 bases spanning the gap. Per the germline V gene, CDR1 is LNHDA and CDR2 is SQIVND (reference sequence). CDR3 length: 14 amino acids. The DNA for the CDR3 is TGTGCCAGTAGTATATTCCCCCTTAACTATGGCTACACCTTC. Its translation is CASSIFPLNYGYTF.

In the case of this clone: Within the sample, other DNA sequences also encode this same CDR3. This chain joins TRBV19 and TRBJ2-7, with D tentatively TRBD2 (6 bases). CDR1 is LNHDA, CDR2 SQIVND, per germline (reference sequence). The CDR3 loop spans 13 amino acids. Trimming stripped 5 bases from V and 4 bases from J, with 12 bases between. The CDR3 region has the DNA TGTGCCAGTAGTCGGACGGGGGATTACGAGCAGTACTTC. Protein product: CASSRTGDYEQYF.

The V call is TRBV11-2, the J call TRBJ1-1; possibly TRBD1 for D (6 bases). V was pared by 1 base and J by 6 bases, with 21 bases between. The V gene's germline CDR1 is SGHAT and CDR2 FQNNGV. The length of the CDR3 is 17 residues. The CDR3 region is CASSLVRGAIGEAEAFF. The CDR3 DNA sequence: TGTGCCAGCAGCTTAGTGCGGGGGGCGATAGGCGAGGCTGAAGCTTTCTTT.

This clone was recorded only once. The chain joins TRBV13 to TRBJ2-3, with 7 bases that match TRBD2. V dropped 5 bases and J dropped 0; count of bases not matched to a gene: 17. The CDR3 has 19 amino acids. In germline, CDR1 is PRHDT, CDR2 FYEKMQ (reference sequence). The CDR3, as DNA: TGTGCCAGCAGCGTAAACGCCGGGGGGTCAGGAAGTAGCACAGATACGCAGTATTTT. Its translation: CASSVNAGGSGSSTDTQYF.